The sequence of this T cell receptor (beta chain) was determined in a study of T-cell memory formation after mild COVID-19. TCRdb re-called the 5' RACE reads with MiXCR, one entry per CDR3 protein. The table includes approximately 390,000 distinct CDR3 sequences, 16% detected once. Study-wide results and caveats: Shrinking CD4+ clones resided mostly in CM and EM, and CD8+ ones in EMRA. Cross-reactive memory seemingly joined, as some responding clones were found in pre-infection memory.

A note on this clonotype: Its antigen is undetermined.

Losses at the gene ends were 1 base for V and 5 bases for J; bases not matched to a gene: 8. CDR3 length: 16 amino acids. Germline values: CDR1 LGHNA, CDR2 YSLEER. The sequence was collected from a man aged 18 to 30 who had mild COVID-19 (a few samples of this study predate the infection). Cell type and time point are not known. The chain uses TRBV4-3 and TRBJ2-1, with TRBD2 matching 7 bases. The sequencing input was PBMCs or a T cell subset sorted from them (not recorded which). For the CDR3, the DNA is TGCGCCAGCAGCCAAGTTACCGGGGGGATAAACAATGAGCAGTTCTTC. Translated: CASSQVTGGINNEQFF.